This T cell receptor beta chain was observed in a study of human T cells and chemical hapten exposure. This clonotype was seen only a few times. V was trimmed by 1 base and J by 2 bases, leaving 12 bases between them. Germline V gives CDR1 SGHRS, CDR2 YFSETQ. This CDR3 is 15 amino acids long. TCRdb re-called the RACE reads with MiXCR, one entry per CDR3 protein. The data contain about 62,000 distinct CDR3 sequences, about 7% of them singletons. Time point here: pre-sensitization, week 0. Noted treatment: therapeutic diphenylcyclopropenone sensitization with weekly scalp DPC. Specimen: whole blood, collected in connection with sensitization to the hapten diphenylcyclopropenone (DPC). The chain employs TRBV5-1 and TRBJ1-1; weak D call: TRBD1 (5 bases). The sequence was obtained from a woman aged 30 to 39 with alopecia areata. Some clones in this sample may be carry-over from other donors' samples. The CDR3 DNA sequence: TGCGCCAGCAGCTTGTATTCAGGGCGTAACACTGAAGCTTTCTTT. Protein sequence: CASSLYSGRNTEAFF.